This TCR beta chain was recovered during a study of neurological immune-mediated disorders. Ten or more counts support this clonotype. Its antigen remains unidentified. The making of cDNA relied on 5'RACE with 10-nucleotide random UMIs. Over 200 million TCR-beta sequences from 15-18 subjects came out of each sequencing run. TCRdb reprocessed the 5' RACE reads via MiXCR and lists one record per CDR3 protein. The sample has tens of thousands of distinct CDR3 sequences, around 14% seen once. As to time point: technical triplicate 1. Whole-study results and caveats: HTLV-1-associated myelopathy had the most TCR clonal expansion, and multiple sclerosis had the least, less than healthy controls.

Germline loops: CDR1 SGHDN, CDR2 FVKESK. This CDR3 is built from 17 residues. The ends lost 3 bases at V and 1 base at J; junction bases unmatched: 7. The sequencing sample was made of CD4+ T cells from blood. This receptor was taken from a female donor with HTLV-1-associated myelopathy (HAM/TSP). This chain uses TRBV14 with TRBJ1-5; 9 bases align to TRBD1. The CDR3 DNA follows: TGTGCCAGCAGCCAGGCACAGGGGGCGCGAAGCAATCAGCCCCAGCATTTT. Encoded protein: CASSQAQGARSNQPQHF.